The 21 T cell receptor beta chains below come from one sample, sequenced in a study of cytomegalovirus exposure and HLA in healthy donors. Primers: 60 Vbeta forward and 13 Jbeta reverse. Sequenced by immunoSEQ multiplex PCR; TCRdb stores in-frame clones only, minus some. The sample lists under 150,000 clones; roughly 69% were seen once. The source material was PBMCs. All receptors derive from a woman in her 40s in good health and CMV-seropositive.

This clone has just one count. The chain uses TRBV7-9 and TRBJ1-5; 8 bases match TRBD1. The CDR3 runs to 15 residues. Per the germline V gene, CDR1 is SEHNR and CDR2 is FQNEAQ (reference sequence). After removal of 2 bases from V and 1 base from J, the junction contained 1 base not matched to a gene. Here the CDR3 DNA reads TGTGCCAGCAGCTTATGGACAGGGAGCAATCAGCCCCAGCATTTT. Its protein product is CASSLWTGSNQPQHF.

This chain joins TRBV7-2 and TRBJ1-1; TRBD1 is a possible D gene (5 bases). Germline V lookup: CDR1 SGHTA, CDR2 FQGNSA. V dropped 6 bases and J dropped 0 bases, with 11 bases sitting between them. This CDR3 has 14 residues. As DNA, the CDR3 is TGTGCCAGCAGACTCGGGGGGGTGAACACTGAAGCTTTCTTT. This codes for CASRLGGVNTEAFF.

This clone was seen once. V usage is TRBV4-2 and J usage is TRBJ2-3; D gene uncertain. This CDR3 has 15 amino acids. CDR1 and CDR2 from the germline V gene are LGHNA and YNFKEQ. Trimming took 0 bases from V and 3 from J, leaving 10 bases between them. In nucleotides, the CDR3 is TGTGCCAGCAGCCAAGATGGTGGCGGAACAGATACGCAGTATTTT. Its protein product is CASSQDGGGTDTQYF.

J is TRBJ1-1 and V is TRBV6-5; tentatively, D is TRBD1 (6 bases). Germline CDR1 and CDR2: MNHEY and SVGAGI. Trimming shortened V by 1 base and J by 5 bases, and 14 bases separated the two germline ends. CDR3 length equals 15 residues. The CDR3 coding sequence is TGTGCCAGCAGTTACTTAGGGGGAATAAGGACTGAAGCTTTCTTT. This codes for CASSYLGGIRTEAFF.

The gene calls are TRBV5-1 and TRBJ2-7; TRBD2 might be the D (6 bases). CDR1 and CDR2 from the germline V gene are SGHRS and YFSETQ. CDR3 length: 13 residues. Deletions cut 6 bases from V and 6 bases from J, with 16 bases between. CDR3 nucleotide sequence: TGCGCCAGCAAGGAAGGGACTCGGGGCGAGCAGTACTTC. Its translation is CASKEGTRGEQYF.

Only a few counts were recorded for this clone. This rearrangement joins TRBV15 to TRBJ1-5; D unresolved. CDR3 size: 12 residues. Germline V gene data show CDR1 as LNHNV and CDR2 as YYDKDF (reference sequence). V lost 7 bases and J 4 bases, leaving 8 bases between the germline ends. The CDR3 DNA reads TGTGCCACCATGGCCGGGAATCAGCCCCAGCATTTT. Encoded protein: CATMAGNQPQHF.

This clone was detected only once. Here the CDR3 reads CASSLAGGPFYEQYF. DNA of the CDR3: TGTGCCAGTAGTCTAGCGGGAGGGCCTTTCTACGAGCAGTACTTC. The chain has TRBV19 and TRBJ2-5; TRBD2 matches 12 bases. The J call may be faulty, since TRBJ2-7 better matches the DNA end. This CDR3 region has 15 residues. Germline V CDR1 and CDR2: LNHDA, SQIVND (reference sequence).

V gene TRBV28 combines with J gene TRBJ1-5, with 7 bases matching TRBD1. CDR1 and CDR2 (germline): MDHEN, SYDVKM. J was trimmed by 2 bases and V by 10 bases; bases with no gene match: 23. The CDR3 runs 19 residues. In DNA form, the CDR3 reads TGTGCCATCCGAAGTGTTTTCGACAGGGTATCTGGGGGCAATCAGCCCCAGCATTTT. As protein: CAIRSVFDRVSGGNQPQHF.

J is TRBJ1-1 and V is TRBV7-2, with TRBD1 matching 7 bases. The trim removed 1 base at V and 5 bases at J, leaving 7 bases unmatched. Germline CDR1 reads SGHTA; CDR2 reads FQGNSA. This CDR3 has 15 residues. The CDR3 DNA sequence: TGTGCCAGCAGCTTAGAGACAGGGCGGTGGACTGAAGCTTTCTTT. Translation: CASSLETGRWTEAFF.

This chain joins TRBV30 and TRBJ2-3; D perhaps matches TRBD2 (6 bases). The CDR3 totals 14 residues. V was clipped by 0 bases and J by 1 base, with 8 bases between them. CDR1 is GTSNPN and CDR2 is SVGIG in the germline V gene (reference sequence). CDR3 bases: TGTGCCTGGAGTGTGCGGGGCGGCACAGATACGCAGTATTTT. Translated: CAWSVRGGTDTQYF.

This clone was counted a few times. This sequence is one base from a far larger clone and is likely a read error. The chain's CDR3 is CASWWRITEAFF. The CDR3, as DNA: TGTGCCAGCTGGTGGAGAATCACTGAAGCTTTCTTT. This chain links TRBV6-5 with TRBJ1-1, with D hard to call. This CDR3 spans 12 amino acids. V lost 8 bases to trimming and J lost 4 bases, with 11 bases between them. Germline loops: CDR1 MNHEY, CDR2 SVGAGI.

J is TRBJ2-1 and V is TRBV7-9; unclear D gene. The CDR3 has 14 residues. V gave up 5 bases and J gave up 9 bases, with 17 bases separating them. CDR1 and CDR2 from the germline V gene are SEHNR and FQNEAQ (reference sequence). The DNA for the CDR3 is TGTGCCAGCAGCCCTCGATCTAGTTTAGGTGAGCAGTTCTTC. Encoded protein: CASSPRSSLGEQFF.

The V and J genes are TRBV2 and TRBJ1-4; D is possibly TRBD1 (5 bases). Germline assignment: CDR1 SNHLY and CDR2 FYNNEI. Trimming left V 6 bases short and J 5 bases short, with 13 bases between. This CDR3 is built from 14 residues. The chain's CDR3 is CASRHRSRNEKLFF. Written as DNA, the CDR3 is TGTGCCAGCAGGCACAGGTCTAGGAATGAAAAACTGTTTTTT.

V and J are TRBV5-8 and TRBJ2-7; D may be TRBD2 (6 bases). The CDR3 sequence is 15 residues long. Germline V gene lookup returns CDR1 SGHTS and CDR2 YDEGEE. V was cut by 0 bases and J by 2 bases, with 12 bases left in between. The CDR3 region has the DNA TGTGCCAGCAGCTTGGTGCGACTAGTAACCTACGAGCAGTACTTC. Residues: CASSLVRLVTYEQYF.

This chain uses TRBV19 with TRBJ2-7; TRBD2 might be the D (6 bases). The CDR3 extends over 13 amino acids. Germline V gene sequence: CDR1 LNHDA, CDR2 SQIVND (reference sequence). Trimming pared 6 bases from V and 0 bases from J, leaving 9 bases between. The CDR3 reads CASSRDSSYEQYF. CDR3 bases: TGTGCCAGTAGCCGGGACTCCTCCTACGAGCAGTACTTC.

This rearrangement joins TRBV11-2 to TRBJ2-3; possible D gene TRBD2, 6 bases. Germline CDR1 reads SGHAT; CDR2 reads FQNNGV. The CDR3 consists of 15 residues. V dropped 2 bases and J dropped 0 bases, with 9 bases sitting between them. CDR3 region: CASSLLGLSTDTQYF. The DNA of the CDR3 is TGTGCCAGCAGCTTACTGGGACTCAGCACAGATACGCAGTATTTT.

In regard to this clone: The junction does not match germline at one end; this may be a read error. This chain joins TRBV7-7 and TRBJ2-7; TRBD1 agrees at 7 bases. This CDR3 contains 13 residues. Germline loops: CDR1 SSHAT, CDR2 FNYEAQ (reference sequence). CDR3 sequence: CASSSGDRYEQSF. The CDR3 nucleotides read TGTGCTAGCAGCTCCGGGGACAGATACGAGCAGTCCTTC.

The chain carries TRBV19 and TRBJ1-2; D gene unclear. This CDR3 comprises 13 residues. V lost 3 bases and J lost 0, with 5 bases in between. CDR1 and CDR2 (germline): LNHDA, SQIVND (reference sequence). Here the CDR3 reads CASSITSNYGYTF. The CDR3 nucleotides are TGTGCCAGTAGTATCACATCTAACTATGGCTACACCTTC.

In the case of this clone: Sequence at one end of the junction differs from germline and may be a read error. The rearrangement uses TRBV19 and TRBJ2-1, with D maybe TRBD2 (6 bases). Germline V gives CDR1 LNHDA, CDR2 SQIVND (reference sequence). The CDR3 consists of 12 residues. The CDR3 here is CASSVGTALVLF. The CDR3 DNA follows: TGTGCCAGTAGTGTCGGGACTGCCCTAGTCCTCTTC.

Only one count was recorded for this clone. The chain recombines TRBV5-6 with TRBJ1-2, with 7 positions matching TRBD1. Germline CDR1 is SGHDT and CDR2 is YYEEEE. V shed 2 bases, J shed 3 bases, and the junction held 1 base outside the gene matches. This CDR3 region has 13 residues. CDR3 in amino acids: CASSLDRDYGYTF. CDR3 DNA sequence: TGTGCCAGCAGCTTAGACAGGGACTATGGCTACACCTTC.

V is TRBV7-8 and J is TRBJ1-2; weak D call: TRBD1 (6 bases). The germline V and J ends were trimmed by 0 bases and 4 bases, with 15 bases remaining between them. This CDR3 has 16 amino acids. Germline V gene sequence: CDR1 SGHVS, CDR2 FQNEAQ. The DNA for the CDR3 is TGTGCCAGCAGCTTAGCGGAGTGGCAGGGGTCCTATGGCTACACCTTC. It translates to CASSLAEWQGSYGYTF.